The present entry profiles one T cell receptor (beta chain) with its context. Its antigen is unknown. No per-base quality is available; no much larger clone lies one base away. CDR1 MNHNS and CDR2 SASEGT are derived from the germline V gene. V loses 7 bases, J loses 0 bases, and the germline ends lie 13 bases apart. The CDR3 measures 15 amino acids from cysteine to phenylalanine. Just CDR3 DNA is preserved here, 45 bases in frame from base 1. The sample comes from a study of T-cell reconstitution after alpha-beta-depleted transplantation in children (dated by TCRdb to the mid-2010s). Background for the entire study: Using TCR repertoire profiling, the study followed T-cell immune reconstitution in a quantitative way in children after TCRalphabeta/CD19-depleted allogeneic hematopoietic cell transplantation.

Libraries came from PCR. Sequencer: Illumina HiSeq 2500. TCR libraries were prepared with molecular barcoding, using unique molecular identifiers to normalize TCRbeta repertoire quantification. TCRdb trimmed public reads at Q25 via fastp, called clones via MiXCR and kept in-frame beta chains. Rows are unified per CDR3 protein, each entry keeping the most common DNA and genes. The sample profile shows almost 600,000 distinct CDR3 sequences; 25% to 30% of them were found once. The ten most abundant clones make up under 45% of the sample. The study at large found these results: The apparently early recovery of alphabetaT-cell counts about two months after transplant reportedly depended on only several hundred rapidly expanded clones that came from non-depleted graft cells. In some patients, the high TCRbeta diversity seen at day 60 was put down to recipient T cells and intrathymic progenitors that had survived conditioning. Hyperexpanded clone frequencies declined over subsequent months; after one year, T-cell counts and TCRbeta diversity were mostly attributed to newly produced T cells.

The treatment or condition label of this sample denotes: allogeneic hematopoietic cell transplantation with graft depleted of TCRalphabeta T cells and CD19 B cells. The transplant recipients were children given TCRalphabeta/CD19-depleted allogeneic hematopoietic cell grafts. This chain is built from TRBV6-1 and TRBJ1-5; TRBD1 might be the D gene, on 6 matching bases. The sequencing used PBMCs, collected before TCRalphabeta/CD19-depleted stem cell transplant. This clonotype was obtained from a boy younger than two with Wiskott-Aldrich syndrome, due to receive a stem cell transplant. The CDR3 protein sequence reads: CASKSDRNSNQPQHF. DNA sequence: TGTGCCAGCAAGAGCGACAGGAATAGCAATCAGCCCCAGCATTTT.